The 7 T cell receptor beta chains in this list originate from one sample, sequenced in a study of graft-versus-host responses after intestinal transplantation (dated by TCRdb to about 2021). Library creation used the immunoSEQ multiplex PCR assay. TCRdb stores this immuneACCESS table with in-frame sequences only. Part of the clones is absent; in the studies checked, under half of the shortfall reflects unresolved V genes, and no reason is known for the rest. This sample gives around 71,000 clones in total; 94% of them show up just once. The ten largest clones represent less than 0.55% of the sample. No cognate antigen is known for these TCRs. Reading the label with the study, this specimen's time point is: cells obtained before transplantation from donor or recipient. Sequences were derived from unstimulated CD8+ T cells sorted from spleen or lymph node cells, sampled before intestinal transplant. The receptor source for this set is a human donor who received an intestinal transplant.

V and J are TRBV20-1 and TRBJ1-1; possibly TRBD1 for D (6 bases). Germline CDR1 is DFQATT and CDR2 is SNEGSKA (reference sequence). V was cut by 2 bases and J by 8 bases, with 9 bases left in between. The CDR3 runs to 11 residues. The CDR3 loop is CSARLDREAFF. The CDR3 DNA sequence: TGCAGTGCTAGATTAGACAGGGAAGCTTTCTTT.

This clone is a singleton in its sample. The V call is TRBV4-2, the J call TRBJ2-3; no reliable D call. Germline V CDR1 and CDR2: LGHNA, YNFKEQ. The CDR3 runs to 15 residues. Trimming took 7 bases from V and 0 from J, leaving 14 bases between them. As DNA, the CDR3 is TGTGCCAGCACCTCAGCAGAAAGCAGCACAGATACGCAGTATTTT. Amino acids: CASTSAESSTDTQYF.

The V and J genes are TRBV11-2 and TRBJ2-6, with D possibly matching TRBD1 (6 bases). V was cut by 8 bases and J by 3 bases, with 11 bases left in between. The CDR3 is 14 residues long. CDR1 is SGHAT and CDR2 is FQNNGV in the germline V gene. CDR3 in amino acids: CASPRGFGANVLTF. CDR3 DNA sequence: TGTGCCAGCCCTAGGGGGTTTGGGGCCAACGTCCTGACTTTC.

The chain is built from TRBV7-9 and TRBJ2-3; maybe TRBD2 (6 bases). V shed 5 bases and J shed 2 bases, with 14 bases lying between them. The CDR3 sequence is 15 residues long. Germline assignment: CDR1 SEHNR and CDR2 FQNEAQ (reference sequence). The CDR3 coding sequence is TGTGCCAGCAGCCGGCCCTCGGGGGTCACAGATACGCAGTATTTT. This gives the protein CASSRPSGVTDTQYF.

This rearrangement joins TRBV27 to TRBJ2-2; 9 nucleotides agree with TRBD1. The germline V gene has CDR1 MNHEY and CDR2 SMNVEV (reference sequence). The CDR3 is 15 amino acids. The junction had 6 bases not matched to a gene; V was cut back by 4 bases and J by 6 bases. The CDR3 region is CASSSEQGAAGELFF. The CDR3 DNA reads as TGTGCCAGCAGTTCGGAACAGGGGGCTGCCGGGGAGCTGTTTTTT.

V and J are TRBV11-3 and TRBJ2-1; TRBD2 agrees at 8 bases. The V segment lost 4 bases and the J segment 6 bases; nucleotides outside the gene matches: 5. This CDR3 contains 14 residues. The V gene's germline CDR1 is SGHNT and CDR2 YENEEA. CDR3 sequence reads: CASSSLAGGNEQFF. CDR3 bases: TGTGCCAGCAGCTCCCTTGCGGGGGGCAATGAGCAGTTCTTC.

The V and J genes are TRBV5-1 and TRBJ2-7; TRBD2 matches 7 bases. The CDR3 is 16 residues long. Germline-derived CDR1 and CDR2 are SGHRS and YFSETQ. Trimming took 1 base from V and 0 from J; bases not matched to a gene: 7. CDR3 DNA: TGCGCCAGCAGCTTGCCGCTAGCGGAGAGCTCCTACGAGCAGTACTTC. It encodes CASSLPLAESSYEQYF.